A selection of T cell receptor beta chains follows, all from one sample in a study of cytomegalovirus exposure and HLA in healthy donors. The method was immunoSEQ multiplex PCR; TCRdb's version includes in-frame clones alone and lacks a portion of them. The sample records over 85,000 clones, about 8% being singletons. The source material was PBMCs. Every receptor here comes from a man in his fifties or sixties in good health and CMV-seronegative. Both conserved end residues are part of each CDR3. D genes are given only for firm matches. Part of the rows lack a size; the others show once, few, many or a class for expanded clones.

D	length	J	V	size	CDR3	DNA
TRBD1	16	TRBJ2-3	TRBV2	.	CASSVPEQGGTDTQYF	TGTGCCAGCAGTGTCCCGGAACAGGGGGGCACAGATACGCAGTATTTT
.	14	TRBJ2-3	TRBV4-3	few	CASSLRRGTDTQYF	TGCGCCAGCAGCCTCCGCCGGGGAACAGATACGCAGTATTTT
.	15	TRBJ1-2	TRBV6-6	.	CASSRGPRRDYGYTF	TGTGCCAGCTCGCGGGGACCCCGGAGGGACTATGGCTACACCTTC
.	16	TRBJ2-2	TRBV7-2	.	CASSLSPGGGTGELFF	TGTGCCAGCAGCTTATCGCCAGGGGGAGGCACCGGGGAGCTGTTTTTT
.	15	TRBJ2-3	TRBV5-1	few	CASSLTGTSTDTQYF	TGCGCCAGCAGCCTTACCGGGACTAGCACAGATACGCAGTATTTT
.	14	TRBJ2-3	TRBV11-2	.	CASSLASGPDTQYF	TGTGCCAGCAGCTTAGCTTCAGGGCCAGATACGCAGTATTTT
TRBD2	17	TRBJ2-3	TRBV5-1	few	CASSLGYSGVDESTQYF	TGCGCCAGCAGCTTGGGTTATAGCGGGGTGGATGAGAGTACGCAGTATTTT
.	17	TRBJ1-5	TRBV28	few	CASSLIGTGYSNQPQHF	TGTGCCAGCAGTTTGATAGGCACGGGTTATAGCAATCAGCCCCAGCATTTT
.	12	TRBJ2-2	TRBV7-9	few	CASTRGPGELFF	TGTGCCAGCACCAGGGGCCCCGGGGAGCTGTTTTTT
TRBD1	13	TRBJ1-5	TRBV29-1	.	CSVLTGGNQPQHF	TGCAGCGTTCTGACAGGGGGCAATCAGCCCCAGCATTTT
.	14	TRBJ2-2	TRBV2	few	CASSEEGLTGELFF	TGTGCCAGCAGTGAGGAGGGACTTACCGGGGAGCTGTTTTTT
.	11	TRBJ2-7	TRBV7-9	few	CASSSLYEQYF	TGTGCCAGCAGCTCTCTCTACGAGCAGTACTTC
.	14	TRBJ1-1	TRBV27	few	CASRLRRGPSEAFF	TGTGCCAGCAGGCTGCGTAGAGGGCCCTCTGAAGCTTTCTTT
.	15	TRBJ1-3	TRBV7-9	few	CASSLGGLTGNTIYF	TGTGCCAGCAGCTTGGGGGGACTCACTGGAAACACCATATATTTT
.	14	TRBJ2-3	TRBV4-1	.	CASSQTGGTDTQYF	TGCGCCAGCAGCCAAACGGGGGGCACAGATACGCAGTATTTT
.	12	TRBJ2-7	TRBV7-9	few	CASSSVGGEQYF	TGTGCCAGCAGCTCGGTGGGGGGCGAGCAGTACTTC
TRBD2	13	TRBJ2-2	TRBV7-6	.	CASSRTSGSGLFF	TGTGCCAGCAGTCGGACTAGCGGGAGTGGGCTGTTTTTT
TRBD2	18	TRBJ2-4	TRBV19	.	CASSWGLAGGPSKNIQYF	TGTGCCAGTAGTTGGGGGCTAGCGGGAGGGCCTAGCAAAAACATTCAGTACTTC
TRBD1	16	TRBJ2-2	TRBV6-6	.	CASSHRTGTNTGELFF	TGTGCCAGCAGTCACCGGACAGGGACGAACACCGGGGAGCTGTTTTTT
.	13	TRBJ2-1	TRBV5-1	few	CASSPGVNNEQFF	TGCGCCAGCAGCCCAGGGGTAAACAATGAGCAGTTCTTC
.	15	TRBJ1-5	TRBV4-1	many	CASSQDLDSNQPQHF	TGCGCCAGCAGCCAAGATTTGGACAGTAATCAGCCCCAGCATTTT
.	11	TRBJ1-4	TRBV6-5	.	CASRDRDQLFF	TGTGCCAGCAGAGACCGGGATCAACTGTTTTTT
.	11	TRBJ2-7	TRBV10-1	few	CASSAGYEQYF	TGCGCCAGCAGTGCCGGCTACGAGCAGTACTTC
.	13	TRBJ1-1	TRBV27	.	CASRSVMNTEAFF	TGTGCCAGCAGGAGCGTGATGAACACTGAAGCTTTCTTT
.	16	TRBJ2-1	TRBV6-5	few	CASSYSYRAVRNEQFF	TGTGCCAGCAGTTACTCGTACAGGGCGGTGAGGAATGAGCAGTTCTTC
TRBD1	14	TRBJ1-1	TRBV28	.	CASTLVGQHTEAFF	TGTGCCAGCACCCTAGTGGGACAGCACACTGAAGCTTTCTTT
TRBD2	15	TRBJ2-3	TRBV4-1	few	CASSQEWGGTDTQYF	TGCGCCAGCAGCCAGGAATGGGGGGGTACAGATACGCAGTATTTT
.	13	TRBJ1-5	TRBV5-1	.	CASSLEGVQPQHF	TGCGCCAGCAGCTTGGAAGGGGTCCAGCCCCAGCATTTT
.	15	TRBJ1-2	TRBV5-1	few	CASSLGAILNYGYTF	TGCGCCAGCAGCTTGGGCGCTATTCTTAACTATGGCTACACCTTC
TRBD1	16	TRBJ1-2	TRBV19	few	CASSHRQGPTSYGYTF	TGTGCCAGTAGTCATCGACAGGGTCCAACCTCCTATGGCTACACCTTC
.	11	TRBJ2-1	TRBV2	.	CASSEQGGQFF	TGTGCCAGCAGTGAACAGGGGGGACAGTTCTTC
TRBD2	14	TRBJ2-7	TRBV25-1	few	CASSEYLAGDEQYF	TGTGCCAGCAGTGAATATTTAGCGGGAGACGAGCAGTACTTC
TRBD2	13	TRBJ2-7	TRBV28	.	CASRFGTSYEQYF	TGTGCCAGCAGGTTCGGGACTAGCTACGAGCAGTACTTC
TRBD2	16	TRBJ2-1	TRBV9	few	CASSVANSGRLSEQFF	TGTGCCAGCAGCGTAGCTAACAGCGGGAGATTGAGTGAGCAGTTCTTC
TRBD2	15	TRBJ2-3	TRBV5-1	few	CASSSGLAATDTQYF	TGCGCCAGCAGCTCGGGACTAGCGGCGACAGATACGCAGTATTTT
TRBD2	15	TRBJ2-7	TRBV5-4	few	CASSLGLAGGYEQYF	TGTGCCAGCAGCTTGGGACTAGCGGGAGGCTACGAGCAGTACTTC
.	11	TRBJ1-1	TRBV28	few	CASSQQGKAFF	TGTGCCAGCAGCCAACAGGGTAAAGCTTTCTTT
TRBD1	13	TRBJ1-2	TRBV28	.	CASKITGVAGYTF	TGTGCCAGCAAGATTACAGGGGTGGCTGGCTACACCTTC
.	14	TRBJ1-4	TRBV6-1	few	CASRGGLAEEKLFF	TGTGCCAGCAGAGGAGGACTCGCCGAGGAAAAACTGTTTTTT
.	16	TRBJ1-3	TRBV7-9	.	CASSLARSSPGNTIYF	TGTGCCAGCAGCTTAGCGAGGAGTTCACCTGGAAACACCATATATTTT
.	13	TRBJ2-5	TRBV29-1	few	CSVVIGARETQYF	TGCAGCGTTGTGATAGGGGCCAGGGAGACCCAGTACTTC
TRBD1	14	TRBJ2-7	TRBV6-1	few	CASKPERGLYEQYF	TGTGCCAGCAAACCGGAGAGGGGGCTGTACGAGCAGTACTTC
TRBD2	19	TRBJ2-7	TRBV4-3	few	CASSQDSGLAGGGHDEQYF	TGCGCCAGCAGCCAAGACTCGGGACTAGCGGGAGGAGGCCACGACGAGCAGTACTTC
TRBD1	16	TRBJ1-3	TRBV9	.	CASSATGISSGNTIYF	TGTGCCAGCAGCGCGACAGGGATTAGCTCTGGAAACACCATATATTTT
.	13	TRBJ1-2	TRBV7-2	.	CASSLGGGVGYTF	TGTGCCAGCAGCTTAGGTGGGGGGGTTGGCTACACCTTC
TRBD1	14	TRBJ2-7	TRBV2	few	CASSRQGVSYEQYF	TGTGCCAGCAGTAGACAGGGAGTTTCCTACGAGCAGTACTTC
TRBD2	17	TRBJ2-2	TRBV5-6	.	CASGLTALGGVTGELFF	TGTGCCAGCGGCCTTACGGCCCTGGGAGGGGTAACCGGGGAGCTGTTTTTT
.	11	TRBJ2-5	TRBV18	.	CASSPEETQYF	TGTGCCAGCTCACCAGAGGAGACCCAGTACTTC
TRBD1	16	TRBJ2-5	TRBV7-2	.	CASSSGTGLASGTQYF	TGTGCCAGCAGCTCCGGGACAGGTCTGGCCTCGGGGACCCAGTACTTC
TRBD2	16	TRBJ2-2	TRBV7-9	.	CASSSPARGGTGELFF	TGTGCCAGCAGCTCCCCGGCGCGGGGGGGCACCGGGGAGCTGTTTTTT
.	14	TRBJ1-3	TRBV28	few	CASHGGVSGNTIYF	TGTGCCAGCCACGGGGGGGTCTCTGGAAACACCATATATTTT
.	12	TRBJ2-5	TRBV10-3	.	CAISDRQETQYF	TGCGCCATCAGTGACCGCCAAGAGACCCAGTACTTC
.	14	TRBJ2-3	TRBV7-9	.	CASTYGGGTDTQYF	TGTGCCAGCACCTACGGCGGGGGCACAGATACGCAGTATTTT
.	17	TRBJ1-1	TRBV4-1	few	CASSQDGAGHMNTEAFF	TGCGCCAGCAGCCAAGATGGTGCAGGGCACATGAACACTGAAGCTTTCTTT
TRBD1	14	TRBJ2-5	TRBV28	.	CASIPGQGITAQYF	TGTGCCAGCATCCCGGGACAGGGTATCACGGCCCAGTACTTC
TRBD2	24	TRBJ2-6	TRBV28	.	CASSSLRVGKKPLAGERGANVLTF	TGTGCCAGCAGTTCGCTGAGAGTTGGGAAAAAGCCACTAGCGGGAGAAAGAGGGGCCAACGTCCTGACTTTC
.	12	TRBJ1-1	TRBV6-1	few	CASRQDGTEAFF	TGTGCCAGCCGACAGGATGGCACTGAAGCTTTCTTT
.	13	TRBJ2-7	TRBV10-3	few	CAISESGGTEQYF	TGTGCCATCAGTGAGTCAGGAGGGACCGAGCAGTACTTC
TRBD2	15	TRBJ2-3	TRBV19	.	CASSTIAGGRDTQYF	TGTGCCAGTAGTACCATAGCGGGGGGGCGAGATACGCAGTATTTT